This T cell receptor beta chain was documented in a study of blood T cell repertoires in COVID-19. Study in general: The United States, Italy and Spain supplied acute and convalescent COVID-19 samples. PBMCs, B-cell-depleted T cells, or T cells were the source of the cDNA or gDNA that made up the material.

In the study's own analysis: How many nucleated cells were present was estimated from reference gene primer amplification. Sequencing was performed with immunoSEQ multiplex PCR; in TCRdb, only in-frame clones are kept and a portion is missing. V and J calls and clone size are those listed in that table; D and trimming were worked out from the DNA. The data contain about 170,000 clones, more than 75% of them singletons. The length of the CDR3 is 13 residues. V was pared by 2 bases and J by 6 bases, with 10 bases between. Germline CDR1 and CDR2: SGHDT and YYEEEE. Sample: peripheral blood. The chain has TRBV5-6 and TRBJ2-3; possibly TRBD2 for D (5 bases). The sequence came from a woman in her sixties or seventies with acute or convalescent COVID-19. CDR3 nucleotides: TGTGCCAGCAGCTTTTTTGAGGGTGATACGCAGTATTTT. Translation: CASSFFEGDTQYF.